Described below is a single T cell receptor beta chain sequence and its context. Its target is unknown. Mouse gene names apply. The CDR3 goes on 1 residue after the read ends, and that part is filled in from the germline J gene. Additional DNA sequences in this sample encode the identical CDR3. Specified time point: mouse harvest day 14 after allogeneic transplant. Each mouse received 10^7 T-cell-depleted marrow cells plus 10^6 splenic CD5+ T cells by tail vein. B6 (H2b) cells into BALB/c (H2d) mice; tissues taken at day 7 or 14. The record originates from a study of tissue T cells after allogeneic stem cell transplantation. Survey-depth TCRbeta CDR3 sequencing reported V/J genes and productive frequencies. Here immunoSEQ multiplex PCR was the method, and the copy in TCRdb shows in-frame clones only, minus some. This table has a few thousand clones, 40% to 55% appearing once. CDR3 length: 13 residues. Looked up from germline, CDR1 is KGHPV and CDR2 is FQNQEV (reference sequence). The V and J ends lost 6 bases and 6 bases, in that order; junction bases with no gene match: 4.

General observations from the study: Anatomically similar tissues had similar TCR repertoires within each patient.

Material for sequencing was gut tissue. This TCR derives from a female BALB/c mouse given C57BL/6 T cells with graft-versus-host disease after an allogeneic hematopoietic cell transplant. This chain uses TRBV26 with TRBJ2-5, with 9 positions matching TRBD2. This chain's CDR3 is CASSLGGADTQYF. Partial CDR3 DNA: TGTGCCAGCAGCCTGGGGGGGGCCGACACCCAGTAC.